Here is one T cell receptor (beta chain) with its context. Its antigen is unidentified. This specimen belongs to a study of cytomegalovirus exposure and HLA in healthy donors. PCR used 60 Vbeta primers and 13 Jbeta primers. As handled by the study authors: Around 10 million of the approximately 80 million unique TCR beta chains counted in a later analysis were shared. Method: immunoSEQ multiplex PCR; TCRdb's copy keeps in-frame clones and lacks some. From that table come the V and J calls and clone size; the DNA was used to work out D and trimming. The table lists 100,000 to 150,000 clones, with around 1.6% in the top ten. Study conclusions and caveats: The HLA-A and HLA-B alleles of most subjects were reportedly predicted accurately from TCR beta sequences. Later, an analysis showed that TCR beta chains associated with HLA were more clonally expanded than others that were equally common. The authors enumerated 150 to 200 TCR beta chains as linked to cytomegalovirus.

V was pared by 0 bases and J by 4 bases, with 12 bases of the junction left unmatched. The CDR3 is 19 amino acids. Germline-derived CDR1 and CDR2 are GTSNPN and SVGIG (reference sequence). V and J are TRBV30 and TRBJ2-2; 12 nucleotides agree with TRBD1. Sequences were obtained from PBMCs. The receptor comes from a woman aged 40 to 50 in good health and CMV-seropositive. As DNA, the CDR3 is TGTGCCTGGAGTGTACGGGGGAAGGGACAGGGGGCGCCCACCGGGGAGCTGTTTTTT. This codes for CAWSVRGKGQGAPTGELFF.